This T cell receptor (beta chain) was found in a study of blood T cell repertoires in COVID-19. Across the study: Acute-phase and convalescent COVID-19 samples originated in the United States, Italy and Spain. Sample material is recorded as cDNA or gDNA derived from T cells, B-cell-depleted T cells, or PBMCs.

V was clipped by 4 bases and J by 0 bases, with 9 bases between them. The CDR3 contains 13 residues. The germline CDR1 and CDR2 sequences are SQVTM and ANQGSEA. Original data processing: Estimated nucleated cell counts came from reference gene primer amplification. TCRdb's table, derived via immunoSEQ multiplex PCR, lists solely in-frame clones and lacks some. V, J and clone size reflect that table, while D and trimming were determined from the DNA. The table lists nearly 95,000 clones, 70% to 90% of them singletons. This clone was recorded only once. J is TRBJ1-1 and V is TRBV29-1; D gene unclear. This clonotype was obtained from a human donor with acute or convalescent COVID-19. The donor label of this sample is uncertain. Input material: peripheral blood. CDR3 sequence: CSVGGGMNTEAFF. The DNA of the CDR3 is TGCAGCGTTGGTGGAGGGATGAACACTGAAGCTTTCTTT.